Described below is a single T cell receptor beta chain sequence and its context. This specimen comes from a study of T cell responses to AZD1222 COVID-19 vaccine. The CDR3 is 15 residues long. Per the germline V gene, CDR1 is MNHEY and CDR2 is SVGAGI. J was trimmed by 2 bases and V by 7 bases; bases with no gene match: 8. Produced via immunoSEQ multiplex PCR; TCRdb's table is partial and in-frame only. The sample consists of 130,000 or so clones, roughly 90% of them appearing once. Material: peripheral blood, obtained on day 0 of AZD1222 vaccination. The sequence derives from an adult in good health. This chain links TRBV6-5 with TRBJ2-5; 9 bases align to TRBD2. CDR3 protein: CASNRGGAFQETQYF. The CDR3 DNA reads TGTGCCAGCAACCGCGGGGGGGCCTTTCAAGAGACCCAGTACTTC.